This TCR beta chain is from a study of shared clonotypes between healthy human individuals. About the study: Three men and a couple of women, aged 18 to 49, were donors. The study, taken as a whole, reports: Across subsets, estimated richness was generally greater for naive than for memory populations.

The study separated CD4+ cells into CD45RA+ naive and CD45RA-negative memory subsets. The length of the CDR3 is 17 residues. The junction had 7 bases not matched to a gene; V was cut back by 4 bases and J by 5 bases. The germline V gene encodes CDR1 SGHNT and CDR2 YENEEA. Deep was the level at which the assay was run. Here immunoSEQ multiplex PCR was the method, and the copy in TCRdb shows in-frame clones only, minus some. Seen here are approximately 940,000 clones, less than 85% observed once, and the top ten hold nearly 1.5%. Concerning this clone itself: The antigen is undetermined.

This chain links TRBV11-3 with TRBJ2-3; 15 bases fit TRBD2. Sequencing was carried out using memory CD4+ T cells sorted from blood. The subset was: CD45RA-negative fraction. This receptor was identified in a young man in good health. CDR3 protein: CASSSGLAGGGGDTQYF. The CDR3 nucleotides read TGTGCCAGCAGCTCGGGACTAGCGGGGGGAGGCGGAGATACGCAGTATTTT.